A selection of T cell receptor beta chains follows, all from one sample in a study of T cell responses to AZD1222 COVID-19 vaccine. This table comes from immunoSEQ multiplex PCR, and its TCRdb copy is limited to in-frame clones, with some not included. The top ten hold 6.5% to 7.5% of the sample, which has some 110,000 clones, about 89% seen once. Here the sequenced sample was peripheral blood, taken 28 days after the second AZD1222 dose. These receptor sequences come from an adult who received the AZD1222 COVID-19 vaccine. Both conserved end residues are trimmed from each CDR3. Fields, in order: CDR3 length, V gene, CDR3 protein.

>14|TRBV27
ASSLLIGLKAYEQY
>13|TRBV7-9
ASSTPGQGTGELF
>12|TRBV6-2/TRBV6-3
ASSYSAGVYGYT
>13|TRBV2
ASSYLKTPNTEAF
>9|TRBV6-4
ASSDQGRAF
>13|TRBV29-1
SASPAGYGYNEQF
>9|TRBV3-1/TRBV3-2
ASGQGGEQY
>13|TRBV18
ASSPLEQPTGELF
>18|TRBV21-1
ASSTKTGVGQDRVGYGYT
>11|TRBV19
ASSIDLEDTQY
>13|TRBV5-5
ASSLRAGSHYEQY
>14|TRBV27
ASSEGPGSRRNEQF
>13|TRBV19
ASSIVTGQGNTIY
>16|TRBV9
ASSVVSGGGGSADTQY
>10|TRBV10-3
AISEELYEQY
>13|TRBV18
ASSPQGHLNTEAF
>12|TRBV25-1
ASTHGQKNTEAF
>13|TRBV19
ASSRRAGATYEQY
>11|TRBV12-3/TRBV12-4
ASSSGVGETQY
>14|TRBV10-3
AISGGGADSYNEQF
>13|TRBV11-3
ASSLDGLAGYEQF
>10|TRBV13
ASSLASYEQY
>13|TRBV6-5
ASKRDGSSYNEQF
>12|TRBV3-1/TRBV3-2
ASSGRTGRTEAF
>14|TRBV7-9
ASSDDRDRSRDEQF
>13|TRBV5-8
ASSSWGQGGYGYT
>13|TRBV19
ASSILGGGSGGYT